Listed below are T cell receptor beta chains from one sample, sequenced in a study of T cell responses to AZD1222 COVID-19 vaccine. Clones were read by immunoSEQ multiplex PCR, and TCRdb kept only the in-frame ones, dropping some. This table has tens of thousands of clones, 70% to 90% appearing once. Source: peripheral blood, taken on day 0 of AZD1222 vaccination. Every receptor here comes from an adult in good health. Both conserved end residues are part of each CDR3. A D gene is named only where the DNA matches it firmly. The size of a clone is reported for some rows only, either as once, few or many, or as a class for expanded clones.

CASSQAGQGAQGYTF	TGTGCCAGCAGCCAAGCGGGACAGGGGGCTCAGGGCTACACCTTC	TRBD1	-	TRBJ1-2	TRBV3-1/TRBV3-2
CASRNRVGTYEQYF	TGTGCCAGCAGAAACAGGGTGGGAACCTACGAGCAGTACTTC	-	-	TRBJ2-7	TRBV28
CASKTGSDTQYF	TGTGCCAGCAAAACAGGGTCAGATACGCAGTATTTT	-	once	TRBJ2-3	TRBV2
CASSPGTDSNQPQHF	TGTGCCAGCAGCCCTGGGACCGATAGCAATCAGCCCCAGCATTTT	-	-	TRBJ1-5	TRBV5-8
CASSLGGQENTEAFF	TGTGCCAGCAGCTTAGGGGGACAAGAAAACACTGAAGCTTTCTTT	-	few	TRBJ1-1	TRBV11-2
CASSLQDRSYEQYF	TGTGCCAGTAGTTTACAGGATCGGTCCTACGAGCAGTACTTC	-	-	TRBJ2-7	TRBV19
CASSSEDRAYGYTF	TGTGCCAGCAGTTCCGAGGACAGGGCTTATGGCTACACCTTC	TRBD1	-	TRBJ1-2	TRBV6-5
CASSFTTGAGTEAFF	TGTGCCAGCAGCTTCACGACAGGGGCGGGCACTGAAGCTTTCTTT	TRBD1	-	TRBJ1-1	TRBV5-5
CASSEGGARLDKQYF	TGTGCCAGCAGTGAAGGGGGGGCCAGGCTGGATAAGCAGTACTTC	-	few	TRBJ2-7	TRBV2
CASSQKTGATNEKLFF	TGCGCCAGCAGCCAAAAAACAGGGGCAACTAATGAAAAACTGTTTTTT	TRBD1	-	TRBJ1-4	TRBV4-1
CASSLALANEQFF	TGTGCCAGCAGCTTAGCACTAGCCAATGAGCAGTTCTTC	-	-	TRBJ2-1	TRBV11-3
CASSLVGGGAPEAFF	TGTGCCAGCAGCTTAGTTGGAGGGGGCGCCCCTGAAGCTTTCTTT	TRBD1	-	TRBJ1-1	TRBV7-9
CASSAGTETREKLFF	TGTGCCAGCAGTGCGGGGACAGAGACCCGTGAAAAACTGTTTTTT	TRBD1	-	TRBJ1-4	TRBV25-1
CASSPIDREGTEAFF	TGTGCCAGCAGCCCCATTGACAGGGAAGGCACTGAAGCTTTCTTT	TRBD1	-	TRBJ1-1	TRBV5-6
CASSLLGDRGSYEQYF	TGTGCCAGCAGTTTATTAGGGGACAGGGGTTCCTACGAGCAGTACTTC	TRBD1	-	TRBJ2-7	TRBV27
CAWSYNTGELFF	TGTGCCTGGAGTTATAACACCGGGGAGCTGTTTTTT	-	few	TRBJ2-2	TRBV30
CASSRPGQGLLYEQYF	TGTGCCAGCAGCCGTCCGGGACAGGGTCTTCTCTACGAGCAGTACTTC	TRBD1	few	TRBJ2-7	TRBV27
CASSLGPANYGYTF	TGTGCCAGCAGCTTAGGTCCGGCGAACTATGGCTACACCTTC	-	-	TRBJ1-2	TRBV7-2
CASSVATGSYGYTF	TGTGCCAGCAGCGTAGCTACTGGCAGCTATGGCTACACCTTC	-	few	TRBJ1-2	TRBV9
CASTSDREFSYEQYF	TGTGCCAGCACCTCCGACAGGGAGTTTTCCTACGAGCAGTACTTC	TRBD1	-	TRBJ2-7	TRBV6-5
CASSLGTAISGNTIYF	TGTGCCAGCAGCTTAGGGACAGCGATCTCTGGAAACACCATATATTTT	-	-	TRBJ1-3	TRBV11-2
CASSKGDRVGGYTF	TGTGCCAGCTCAAAAGGGGACAGGGTTGGCGGCTACACCTTC	TRBD1	-	TRBJ1-2	TRBV18
CASSNQRQPQHF	TGTGCCAGCAGCAATCAGAGGCAGCCCCAGCATTTT	-	-	TRBJ1-5	TRBV28
CASRRTSTYEQYF	TGTGCCAGCAGGCGGACATCGACCTACGAGCAGTACTTC	-	-	TRBJ2-7	TRBV27
CASSEPRGRLETQYF	TGTGCCAGCAGTGAACCCAGGGGGAGGTTAGAGACCCAGTACTTC	-	-	TRBJ2-5	TRBV25-1
CASSGRRVGETQYF	TGTGCCAGCAGCGGAAGGAGAGTCGGAGAGACCCAGTACTTC	-	-	TRBJ2-5	TRBV2
CASSLLTGAADTQYF	TGTGCCAGCAGCTTACTGACAGGGGCGGCAGATACGCAGTATTTT	TRBD1	-	TRBJ2-3	TRBV7-9
CASIAEPGAGGYTF	TGTGCCAGCATCGCAGAACCGGGAGCTGGGGGCTACACCTTC	-	-	TRBJ1-2	TRBV6-6
CASSLAGSGGYTF	TGTGCCAGCAGCTTAGCGGGGTCGGGTGGCTACACCTTC	-	-	TRBJ1-2	TRBV7-2
CASSKKRDRGNQPQHF	TGTGCCAGCAGTAAAAAACGGGACAGGGGCAATCAGCCCCAGCATTTT	TRBD1	few	TRBJ1-5	TRBV6-2/TRBV6-3
CASRQGPDQPQHF	TGCGCCAGCAGACAAGGACCCGATCAGCCCCAGCATTTT	-	-	TRBJ1-5	TRBV10-2
CASSWGTGTSGNTIYF	TGTGCCAGCAGTTGGGGGACAGGGACCTCTGGAAACACCATATATTTT	TRBD1	-	TRBJ1-3	TRBV6-5
CASSYSGVNEGYTF	TGTGCCAGCAGTTACTCGGGGGTAAACGAGGGCTACACCTTC	-	once	TRBJ1-2	TRBV6-5
CASSATGFYNEQFF	TGTGCCAGCAGCGCCACGGGGTTCTACAATGAGCAGTTCTTC	-	-	TRBJ2-1	TRBV25-1
CASSPGIPRGCNEQFF	TGTGCCAGCAGTCCCGGGATCCCGAGGGGTTGCAATGAGCAGTTCTTC	-	few	TRBJ2-1	TRBV6-9
CASSQALATASYEQYF	TGCGCCAGCAGCCAAGCCTTGGCGACGGCCTCCTACGAGCAGTACTTC	-	-	TRBJ2-7	TRBV4-1
CASSYRGTGGEKLFF	TGTGCCAGCAGTTACCGAGGGACAGGCGGTGAAAAACTGTTTTTT	TRBD1	-	TRBJ1-4	TRBV6-5
CASSLAHGNTEAFF	TGTGCCAGCAGCTTAGCTCACGGGAACACTGAAGCTTTCTTT	-	-	TRBJ1-1	TRBV7-9
CASSFANTEAFF	TGTGCCAGCAGTTTTGCGAACACTGAAGCTTTCTTT	-	-	TRBJ1-1	TRBV28
CASSLGGTKTYEQYF	TGTGCCAGCAGCTTAGGGGGAACTAAAACCTACGAGCAGTACTTC	-	-	TRBJ2-7	TRBV11-2
CASSQTGTSGVTDTQYF	TGCGCCAGCAGCCAGACCGGGACTAGCGGGGTCACAGATACGCAGTATTTT	TRBD2	once	TRBJ2-3	TRBV4-1
CASSVGLEDTDTQYF	TGTGCCAGCAGCGTCGGGTTAGAGGACACAGATACGCAGTATTTT	-	-	TRBJ2-3	TRBV5-4
CASSPQGSYEQFF	TGTGCCAGCAGTCCGCAGGGGAGCTATGAGCAGTTCTTC	-	-	TRBJ2-1	TRBV7-3
CASSPLATDTQYF	TGTGCCAGCAGCCCCCTAGCGACAGATACGCAGTATTTT	-	-	TRBJ2-3	TRBV5-6
CSASPKTRSYEQYF	TGCAGTGCTAGTCCGAAAACACGGTCCTACGAGCAGTACTTC	-	once	TRBJ2-7	TRBV20-1
CASCTIPGNMNTEAFF	TGTGCCAGCTGCACCATTCCCGGTAATATGAACACTGAAGCTTTCTTT	-	-	TRBJ1-1	TRBV21-1
CASSLAGKLLWANVLTF	TGTGCCAGCAGCTTGGCAGGGAAATTACTCTGGGCCAACGTCCTGACTTTC	-	-	TRBJ2-6	TRBV5-8
CASSPLGQGGNQPQHF	TGTGCCAGCAGTCCCCTAGGACAGGGAGGGAATCAGCCCCAGCATTTT	TRBD1	-	TRBJ1-5	TRBV28
CASSDRDRGLDTQYF	TGCGCCAGCAGCGACCGGGACAGGGGATTGGATACGCAGTATTTT	TRBD1	-	TRBJ2-3	TRBV5-1
CASSAQGSYNSPLHF	TGTGCCAGCAGCGCTCAGGGCTCCTATAATTCACCCCTCCACTTT	-	-	TRBJ1-6	TRBV27
CASSRGTSGGVLTDTQYF	TGTGCCAGCAGCAGAGGGACTAGCGGGGGGGTCTTGACAGATACGCAGTATTTT	TRBD2	-	TRBJ2-3	TRBV7-6
CASSIWGFEQYF	TGTGCCAGTAGTATCTGGGGCTTCGAGCAGTACTTC	-	few	TRBJ2-7	TRBV19
CASSLASGTNYGYTF	TGCGCCAGCAGCTTGGCATCCGGGACTAACTATGGCTACACCTTC	-	-	TRBJ1-2	TRBV5-1
CAWSVRGRGIYEQYF	TGTGCCTGGAGTGTACGGGGGCGGGGGATCTACGAGCAGTACTTC	-	few	TRBJ2-7	TRBV30
CASSQESRGGFSYNEQFF	TGTGCCAGCAGCCAAGAGAGTCGCGGGGGGTTCTCCTACAATGAGCAGTTCTTC	TRBD2	-	TRBJ2-1	TRBV4-2
CASSSSSGQPQHF	TGTGCCAGCAGTTCCAGCAGTGGTCAGCCCCAGCATTTT	-	-	TRBJ1-5	TRBV6-4
CASWRPGQPNEKLFF	TGTGCCAGCTGGCGACCGGGACAGCCTAATGAAAAACTGTTTTTT	TRBD1	-	TRBJ1-4	TRBV2